This T cell receptor beta chain is drawn from a study of CD8 T cells in ankylosing spondylitis. General study results and limits: Clones linked to the disease showed a CD8+ phenotype. They occurred at relatively low frequencies in peripheral blood. In ankylosing spondylitis blood, a motif of about 8 highly homologous TCR beta variants appeared characteristic. Some motif variants were previously reported in reactive arthritis synovial fluid and blood.

Note on this clonotype: Its antigen is currently unknown.

The V and J ends lost 7 bases and 0 bases respectively, with 9 bases between them. CDR1 SNHLY and CDR2 FYNNEI come from the germline V gene. The CDR3 runs to 14 residues. As the method for making TCR beta libraries, quantitative 5'-RACE with molecular barcodes was used. TCRdb independently ran MiXCR on the 5' RACE reads; one entry per CDR3 protein. The sample gives 400,000 or so distinct CDR3 sequences, roughly 26% of which show up once; under 0.9% is in the top ten. The chain has TRBV2 and TRBJ1-4; D remains ambiguous. This sequence originates from a male donor with ankylosing spondylitis. Sequenced material: blood, either unsorted or a sorted T cell fraction (not recorded which). CDR3 loop: CASNMDPTNEKLFF. For the CDR3, the DNA is TGTGCCAGCAACATGGACCCAACTAATGAAAAACTGTTTTTT.